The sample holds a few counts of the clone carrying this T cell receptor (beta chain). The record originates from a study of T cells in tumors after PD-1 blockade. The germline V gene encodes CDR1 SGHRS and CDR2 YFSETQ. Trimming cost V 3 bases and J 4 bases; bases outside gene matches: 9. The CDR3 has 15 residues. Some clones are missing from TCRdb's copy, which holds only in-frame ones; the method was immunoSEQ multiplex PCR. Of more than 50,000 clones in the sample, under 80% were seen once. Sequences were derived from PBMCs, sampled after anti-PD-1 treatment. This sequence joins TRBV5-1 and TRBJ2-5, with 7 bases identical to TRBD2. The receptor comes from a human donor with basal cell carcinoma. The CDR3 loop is CASSSGLAETETQYF. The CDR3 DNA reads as TGCGCCAGCAGCTCTGGGCTAGCGGAGACAGAGACCCAGTACTTC. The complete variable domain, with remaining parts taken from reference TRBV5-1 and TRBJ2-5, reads KAGVTQTPRYLIKTRGQQVTLSCSPISGHRSVSWYQQTPGQGLQFLFEYFSETQRNKGNFPGRFSGRQFSNSRSEMNVSTLELGDSALYLCASSSGLAETETQYFGPGTRLLVL.